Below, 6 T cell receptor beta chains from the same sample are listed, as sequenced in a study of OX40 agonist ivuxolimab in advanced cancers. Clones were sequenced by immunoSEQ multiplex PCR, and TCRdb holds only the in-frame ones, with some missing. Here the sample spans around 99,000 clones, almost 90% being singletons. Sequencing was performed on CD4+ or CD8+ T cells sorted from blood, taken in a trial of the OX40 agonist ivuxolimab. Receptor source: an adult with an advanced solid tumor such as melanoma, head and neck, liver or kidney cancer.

The CDR3 bases are TGTGCCAGCAGTTGGACAGGGGGTTATAATCAGCCCCAGCATTTT. Translated: CASSWTGGYNQPQHF. The chain recombines TRBV6-1 with TRBJ1-5; 10 bases align to TRBD1. Germline CDR1 reads MNHNS; CDR2 reads SASEGT. The length of the CDR3 is 15 residues. V dropped 5 bases and J dropped 4; count of bases not matched to a gene: 5.

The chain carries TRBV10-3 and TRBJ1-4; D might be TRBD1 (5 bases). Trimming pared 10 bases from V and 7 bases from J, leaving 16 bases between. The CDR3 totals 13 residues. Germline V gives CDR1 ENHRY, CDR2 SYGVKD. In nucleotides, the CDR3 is TGTGCCACAAAGGAAAGGGACGCTGAAAAACTGTTTTTT. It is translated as CATKERDAEKLFF.

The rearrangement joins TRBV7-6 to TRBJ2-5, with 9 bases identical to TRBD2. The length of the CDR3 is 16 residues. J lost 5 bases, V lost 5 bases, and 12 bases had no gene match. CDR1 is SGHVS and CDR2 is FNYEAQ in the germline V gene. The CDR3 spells CASSPSQLAGIETQYF. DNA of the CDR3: TGTGCCAGCAGCCCCAGCCAGCTAGCGGGAATCGAGACCCAGTACTTC.

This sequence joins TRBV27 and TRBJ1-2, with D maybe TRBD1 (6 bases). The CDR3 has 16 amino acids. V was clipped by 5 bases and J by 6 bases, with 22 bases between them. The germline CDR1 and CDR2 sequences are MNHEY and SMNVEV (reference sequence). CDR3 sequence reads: CASSPPGYRALNGYTF. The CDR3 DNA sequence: TGTGCCAGCAGTCCCCCCGGTTACAGGGCTCTAAATGGCTACACCTTC.

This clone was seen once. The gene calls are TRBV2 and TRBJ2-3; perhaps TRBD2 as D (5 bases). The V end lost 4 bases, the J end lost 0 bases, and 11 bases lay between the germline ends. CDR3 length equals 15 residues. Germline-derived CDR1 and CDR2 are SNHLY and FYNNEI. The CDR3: CASSVLSGSTDTQYF. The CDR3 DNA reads TGTGCCAGCAGTGTCTTAAGCGGTAGCACAGATACGCAGTATTTT.

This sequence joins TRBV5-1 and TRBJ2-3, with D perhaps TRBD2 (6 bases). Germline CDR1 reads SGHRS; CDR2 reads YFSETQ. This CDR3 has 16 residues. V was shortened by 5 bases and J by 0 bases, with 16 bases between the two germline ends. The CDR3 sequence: CASSKFSGQSTDTQYF. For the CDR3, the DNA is TGCGCCAGCAGTAAGTTTAGCGGACAAAGCACAGATACGCAGTATTTT.